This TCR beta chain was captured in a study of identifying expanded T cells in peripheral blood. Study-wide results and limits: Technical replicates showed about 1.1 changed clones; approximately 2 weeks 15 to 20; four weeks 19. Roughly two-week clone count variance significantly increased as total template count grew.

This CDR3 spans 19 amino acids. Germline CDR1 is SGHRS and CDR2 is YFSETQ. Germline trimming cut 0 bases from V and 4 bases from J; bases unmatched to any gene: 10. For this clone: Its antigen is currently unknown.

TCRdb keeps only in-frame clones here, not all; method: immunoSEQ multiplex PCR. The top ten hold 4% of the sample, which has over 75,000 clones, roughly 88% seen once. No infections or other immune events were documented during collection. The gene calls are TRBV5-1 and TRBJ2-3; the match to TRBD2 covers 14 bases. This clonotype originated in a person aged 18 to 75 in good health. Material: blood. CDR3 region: CASSLGNTGTSGSADTQYF. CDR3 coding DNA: TGCGCCAGCAGCTTGGGCAACACCGGGACTAGCGGGAGTGCAGATACGCAGTATTTT.